The rows below give T cell receptor beta chains drawn from one sample of a study of blood T cell repertoires in COVID-19. Here immunoSEQ multiplex PCR was the method, and the copy in TCRdb shows in-frame clones only, minus some. This repertoire shows about 230,000 clones, 65% to 85% found once; its top ten account for about 8%. The material sequenced was peripheral blood. Source of these receptors: a woman older than 75 with acute or convalescent COVID-19. Both conserved end residues are part of each CDR3. D genes are given only for firm matches. Expanded clones are given a class, and other clones once, few, many or no size at all.

j_gene	d_gene	abundance	v_gene	CDR3aa	CDR3nt
TRBJ2-1	TRBD2	NA	TRBV7-8	CASSLDWGEGNNEQFF	TGTGCCAGCAGCTTAGATTGGGGGGAGGGTAATAATGAGCAGTTCTTC
TRBJ2-7	NA	few	TRBV28	CASSFSGNYEQYF	TGTGCCAGCAGTTTCTCGGGAAACTACGAGCAGTACTTC
TRBJ1-2	TRBD1	NA	TRBV6-5	CASSYSWDSLGGYTF	TGTGCCAGCAGTTACTCCTGGGACAGTCTGGGTGGCTACACCTTC
TRBJ1-3	NA	NA	TRBV5-4	CASSLDPGWSGNTIYF	TGTGCCAGCAGCTTGGATCCAGGGTGGTCTGGAAACACCATATATTTT
TRBJ1-5	TRBD1	NA	TRBV14	CASSQVGTGGYQPQHF	TGTGCCAGCAGCCAAGTTGGTACAGGGGGCTATCAGCCCCAGCATTTT
TRBJ1-2	TRBD1	once	TRBV28	CASSFPDRGYGYTF	TGTGCCAGCAGTTTTCCTGACAGGGGCTATGGCTACACCTTC
TRBJ2-2	NA	few	TRBV6-2/TRBV6-3	CASSPRPFGTSTGELFF	TGTGCCAGCAGTCCCAGGCCTTTCGGAACGAGCACCGGGGAGCTGTTTTTT
TRBJ2-7	NA	NA	TRBV7-9	CASSRTGYEQYF	TGTGCCAGCAGCCGGACTGGCTACGAGCAGTACTTC
TRBJ1-5	TRBD1	few	TRBV6-5	CASRPTGGNQPQHF	TGTGCCAGCAGACCGACAGGGGGCAATCAGCCCCAGCATTTT
TRBJ2-7	TRBD2	once	TRBV28	CASRTSGSYEQYF	TGTGCCAGCAGAACTAGCGGGAGCTACGAGCAGTACTTC
TRBJ2-5	TRBD1	NA	TRBV28	CASSYTGQGIGETQYF	TGTGCCAGCAGTTATACAGGACAGGGGATTGGTGAGACCCAGTACTTC
TRBJ1-1	NA	NA	TRBV20-1	CSAGRGDEAFF	TGCAGTGCAGGGCGGGGCGATGAAGCTTTCTTT
TRBJ1-4	NA	NA	TRBV4-1	CASSQPTAGFSEKLFF	TGCGCCAGCAGCCAACCGACGGCAGGGTTTAGTGAAAAACTGTTTTTT
TRBJ1-2	TRBD1	few	TRBV4-1	CASSQDRGSWGGYTF	TGCGCCAGCAGCCAAGACAGGGGGAGTTGGGGTGGCTACACCTTC
TRBJ2-7	NA	NA	TRBV21-1	CASRGEGATYEQYF	TGTGCCAGCAGAGGAGAGGGGGCTACCTACGAGCAGTACTTC
TRBJ2-1	TRBD2	NA	TRBV9	CASSPDLSGSFYNEQFF	TGTGCCAGCAGCCCGGACCTTAGCGGGAGTTTCTACAATGAGCAGTTCTTC
TRBJ2-1	TRBD2	NA	TRBV6-1	CASSDLAAYEQFF	TGTGCCAGCAGTGACCTAGCGGCTTATGAGCAGTTCTTC
TRBJ2-1	NA	NA	TRBV2	CASISRGAPVSEQFF	TGTGCCAGCATTAGTCGGGGGGCCCCAGTCAGTGAGCAGTTCTTC
TRBJ1-1	NA	NA	TRBV18	CASSGVTGVDTEAFF	TGTGCCAGCTCAGGGGTAACGGGGGTGGACACTGAAGCTTTCTTT
TRBJ1-1	TRBD1	NA	TRBV3-1/TRBV3-2	CASSQAGQGTEAFF	TGTGCCAGCAGCCAGGCGGGACAGGGGACTGAAGCTTTCTTT
TRBJ1-4	NA	NA	TRBV18	CASSPPNFEELFF	TGTGCCAGCTCACCTCCGAACTTCGAGGAACTGTTTTTT
TRBJ1-4	NA	NA	TRBV5-1	CASSLGGLNEKLFF	TGCGCCAGCAGCTTGGGGGGGCTGAATGAAAAACTGTTTTTT
TRBJ1-3	NA	NA	TRBV7-2	CASSSNGGTGNTIYF	TGTGCCAGCAGCTCCAACGGTGGTACTGGAAACACCATATATTTT
TRBJ1-4	TRBD1	NA	TRBV16	CASSAQGQTNEKLFF	TGTGCCAGCAGCGCACAGGGACAGACAAATGAAAAACTGTTTTTT
TRBJ1-4	TRBD1	NA	TRBV5-1	CASSFVYGQGAEKLFF	TGCGCCAGCAGCTTTGTTTATGGACAGGGGGCGGAAAAACTGTTTTTT